The entry below gives a single T cell receptor (beta chain) sequence along with its context. In the authors' workflow: Amplifying reference gene primers gave estimates of nucleated cell counts. Method: immunoSEQ multiplex PCR; TCRdb's copy keeps in-frame clones and lacks some. D and trimming come from the DNA, and the V and J calls and clone size come from that table. This table holds around 400,000 clones, more than 75% found once. The sample originates from a study of blood T cell repertoires in COVID-19. At the level of the study: The study drew acute and convalescent COVID-19 samples from the United States, Italy and Spain.

Germline V gene data show CDR1 as SNHLY and CDR2 as FYNNEI. J was trimmed by 2 bases and V by 8 bases; bases with no gene match: 9. This CDR3 has 16 residues. Seattle cases were enrolled at active infection and followed longitudinally. The chain employs TRBV2 and TRBJ2-5; 12 nucleotides agree with TRBD2. Sequencing was done on a sample of peripheral blood. This TCR was sampled from a woman aged 60-75 years with COVID-19, enrolled during active disease. CDR3 protein: CASQHLAGGPQETQYF. CDR3 DNA: TGTGCCAGCCAGCACCTAGCGGGGGGGCCGCAAGAGACCCAGTACTTC.